This TCR beta chain derives from a study of OX40 agonist ivuxolimab in advanced cancers. The germline CDR1 and CDR2 sequences are GTSNPN and SVGIG (reference sequence). The CDR3 consists of 14 residues. With 3 bases removed from V and 1 base from J, the gap between germline ends came to 12 bases. Produced via immunoSEQ multiplex PCR; TCRdb's table is partial and in-frame only. The sample contains some 70,000 clones, roughly 87% of which appear only once. The TCR comes from an adult with an advanced solid tumor such as melanoma, head and neck, liver or kidney cancer. Source: CD4+ or CD8+ T cells sorted from blood, taken in a trial of the OX40 agonist ivuxolimab. The J gene is TRBJ1-1, the V gene TRBV30, with a possible D match to TRBD1 (6 bases). DNA of the CDR3: TGTGCCTGGAGCCGAGGACAGCCGAACACTGAAGCTTTCTTT. Protein sequence: CAWSRGQPNTEAFF.